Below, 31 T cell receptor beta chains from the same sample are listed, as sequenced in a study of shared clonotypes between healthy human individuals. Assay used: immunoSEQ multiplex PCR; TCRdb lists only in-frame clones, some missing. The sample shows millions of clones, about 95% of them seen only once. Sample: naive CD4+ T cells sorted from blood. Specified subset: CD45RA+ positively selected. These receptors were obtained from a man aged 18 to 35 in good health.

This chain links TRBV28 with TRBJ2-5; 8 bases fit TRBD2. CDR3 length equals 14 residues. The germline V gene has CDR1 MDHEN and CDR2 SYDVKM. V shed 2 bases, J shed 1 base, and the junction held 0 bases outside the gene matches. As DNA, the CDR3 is TGTGCCAGCAGTTTAACTAGCGGCCAAGAGACCCAGTACTTC. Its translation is CASSLTSGQETQYF.

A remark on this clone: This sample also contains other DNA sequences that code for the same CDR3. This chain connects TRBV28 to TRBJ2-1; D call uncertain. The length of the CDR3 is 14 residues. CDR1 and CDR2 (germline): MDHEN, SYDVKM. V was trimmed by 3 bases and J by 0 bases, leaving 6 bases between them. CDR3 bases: TGTGCCAGCAGTTTGGTAGGCTCCTACAATGAGCAGTTCTTC. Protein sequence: CASSLVGSYNEQFF. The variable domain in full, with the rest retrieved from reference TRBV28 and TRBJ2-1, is DVKVTQSSRYLVKRTGEKVFLECVQDMDHENMFWYRQDPGLGLRLIYFSYDVKMKEKGDIPEGYSVSREKKERFSLILESASTNQTSMYLCASSLVGSYNEQFFGPGTRLTVL.

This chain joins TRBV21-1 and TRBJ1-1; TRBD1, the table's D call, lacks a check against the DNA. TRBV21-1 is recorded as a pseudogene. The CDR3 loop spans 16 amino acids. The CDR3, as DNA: TGTGCCAGTGACCCCCGGGACAGGCCGCTAATGGCTGAAGCTTTCTTT. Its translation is CASDPRDRPLMAEAFF.

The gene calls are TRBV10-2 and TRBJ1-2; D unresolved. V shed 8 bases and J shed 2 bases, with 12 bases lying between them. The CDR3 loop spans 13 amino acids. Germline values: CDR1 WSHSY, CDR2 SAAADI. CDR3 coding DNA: TGCGCCAGCGGCGTTCTTGGCAACTATGGCTACACCTTC. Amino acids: CASGVLGNYGYTF.

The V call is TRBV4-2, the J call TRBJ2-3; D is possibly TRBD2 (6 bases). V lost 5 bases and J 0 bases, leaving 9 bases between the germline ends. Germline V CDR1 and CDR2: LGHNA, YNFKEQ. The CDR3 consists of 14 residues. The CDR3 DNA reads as TGTGCCAGCAGCTCAGGGACTAGCACAGATACGCAGTATTTT. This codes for CASSSGTSTDTQYF.

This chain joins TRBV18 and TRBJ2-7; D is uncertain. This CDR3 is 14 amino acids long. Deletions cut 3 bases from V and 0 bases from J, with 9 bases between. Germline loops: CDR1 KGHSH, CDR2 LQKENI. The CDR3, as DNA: TGTGCCAGCTCACCTTACAGCTTCTCCTACGAGCAGTACTTC. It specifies CASSPYSFSYEQYF.

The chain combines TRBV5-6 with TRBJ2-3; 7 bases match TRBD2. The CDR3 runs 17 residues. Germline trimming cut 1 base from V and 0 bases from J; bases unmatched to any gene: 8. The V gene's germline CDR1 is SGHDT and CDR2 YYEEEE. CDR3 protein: CASSLMVAGVSTDTQYF. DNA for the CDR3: TGTGCCAGCAGCTTGATGGTGGCGGGAGTGAGCACAGATACGCAGTATTTT.

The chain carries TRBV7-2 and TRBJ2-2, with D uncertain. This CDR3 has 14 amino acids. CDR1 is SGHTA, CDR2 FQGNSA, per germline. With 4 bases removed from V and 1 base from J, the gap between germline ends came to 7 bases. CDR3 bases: TGTGCCAGCAGCTCAAACCGGAACACCGGGGAGCTGTTTTTT. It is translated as CASSSNRNTGELFF. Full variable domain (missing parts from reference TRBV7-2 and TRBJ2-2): GAGVSQSPSNKVTEKGKDVELRCDPISGHTALYWYRQSLGQGLEFLIYFQGNSAPDKSGLPSDRFSAERTGGSVSTLTIQRTQQEDSAVYLCASSSNRNTGELFFGEGSRLTVL.

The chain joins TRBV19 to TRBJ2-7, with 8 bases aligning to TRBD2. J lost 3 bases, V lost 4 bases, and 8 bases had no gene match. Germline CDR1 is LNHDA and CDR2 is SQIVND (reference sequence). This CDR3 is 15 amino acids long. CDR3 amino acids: CASSTSTGGNYEQYF. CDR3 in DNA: TGTGCCAGTAGTACGTCGACGGGAGGGAACTACGAGCAGTACTTC. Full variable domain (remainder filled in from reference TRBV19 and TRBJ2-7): DGGITQSPKYLFRKEGQNVTLSCEQNLNHDAMYWYRQDPGQGLRLIYYSQIVNDFQKGDIAEGYSVSREKKESFPLTVTSAQKNPTAFYLCASSTSTGGNYEQYFGPGTRLTVT.

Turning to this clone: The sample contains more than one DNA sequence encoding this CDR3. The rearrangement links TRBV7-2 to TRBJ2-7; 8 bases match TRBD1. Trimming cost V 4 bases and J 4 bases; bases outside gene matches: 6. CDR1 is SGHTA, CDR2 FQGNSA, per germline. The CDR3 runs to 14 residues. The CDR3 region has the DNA TGTGCCAGCAGCTCCGACAGGGGAAGGTACGAGCAGTACTTC. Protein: CASSSDRGRYEQYF.

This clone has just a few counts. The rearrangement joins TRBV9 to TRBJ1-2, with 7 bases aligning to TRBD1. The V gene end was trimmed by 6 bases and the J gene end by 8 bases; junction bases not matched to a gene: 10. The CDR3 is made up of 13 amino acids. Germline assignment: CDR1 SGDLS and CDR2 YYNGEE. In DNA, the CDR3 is TGTGCCAGCACATCAGGGGGACAATTAGGCTACACCTTC. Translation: CASTSGGQLGYTF.

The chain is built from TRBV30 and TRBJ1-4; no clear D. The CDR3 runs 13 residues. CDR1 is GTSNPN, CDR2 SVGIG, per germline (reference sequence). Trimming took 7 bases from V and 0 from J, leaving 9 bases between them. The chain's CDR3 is CAFRAATNEKLFF. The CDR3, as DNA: TGTGCCTTTCGGGCCGCAACTAATGAAAAACTGTTTTTT. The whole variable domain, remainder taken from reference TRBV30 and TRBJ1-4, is SQTIHQWPATLVQPVGSPLSLECTVEGTSNPNLYWYRQAAGRGLQLLFYSVGIGQISSEVPQNLSASRPQDRQFILSSKKLLLSDSGFYLCAFRAATNEKLFFGSGTQLSVL.

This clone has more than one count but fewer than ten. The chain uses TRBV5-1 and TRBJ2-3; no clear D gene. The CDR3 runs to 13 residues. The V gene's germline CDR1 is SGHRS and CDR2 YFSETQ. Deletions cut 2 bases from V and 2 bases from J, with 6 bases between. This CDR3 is CASSFTDTDTQYF. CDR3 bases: TGCGCCAGCAGCTTCACAGACACAGATACGCAGTATTTT.

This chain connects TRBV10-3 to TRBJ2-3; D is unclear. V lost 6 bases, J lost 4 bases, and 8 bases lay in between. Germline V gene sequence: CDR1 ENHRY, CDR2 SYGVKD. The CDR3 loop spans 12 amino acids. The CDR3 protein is CAIRGIADTQYF. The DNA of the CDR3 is TGTGCCATCAGGGGGATCGCAGATACGCAGTATTTT.

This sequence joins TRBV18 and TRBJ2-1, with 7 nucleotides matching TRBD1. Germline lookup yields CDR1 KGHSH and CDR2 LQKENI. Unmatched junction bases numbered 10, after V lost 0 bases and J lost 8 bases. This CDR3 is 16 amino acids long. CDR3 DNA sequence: TGTGCCAGCTCACCACCCGGGACAGCTTTAAGCCATGAGCAGTTCTTC. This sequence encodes CASSPPGTALSHEQFF.

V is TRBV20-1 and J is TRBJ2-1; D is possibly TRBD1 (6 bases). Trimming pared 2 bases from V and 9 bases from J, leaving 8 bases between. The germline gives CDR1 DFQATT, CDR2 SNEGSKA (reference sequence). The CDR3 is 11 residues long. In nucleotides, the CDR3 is TGCAGTGCTAGACTAGGGGGTGAGCAGTTCTTC. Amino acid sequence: CSARLGGEQFF.

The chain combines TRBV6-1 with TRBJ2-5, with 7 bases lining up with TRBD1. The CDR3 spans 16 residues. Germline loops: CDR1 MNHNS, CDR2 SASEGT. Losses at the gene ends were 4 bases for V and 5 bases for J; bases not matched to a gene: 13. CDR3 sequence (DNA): TGTGCCAGCAGTGTCACACCGGGACAGAATAGGGAGACCCAGTACTTC. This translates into CASSVTPGQNRETQYF.

CDR3 residues: CASSRRIAGANEQFF. CDR3 in DNA: TGTGCCAGCAGCCGCCGGATAGCGGGAGCCAATGAGCAGTTCTTC. The chain is built from TRBV7-9 and TRBJ2-1; 9 positions agree with TRBD2. Germline CDR1 and CDR2: SEHNR and FQNEAQ (reference sequence). V gave up 5 bases and J gave up 6 bases; unmatched junction bases: 8. The CDR3 sequence is 15 residues long.

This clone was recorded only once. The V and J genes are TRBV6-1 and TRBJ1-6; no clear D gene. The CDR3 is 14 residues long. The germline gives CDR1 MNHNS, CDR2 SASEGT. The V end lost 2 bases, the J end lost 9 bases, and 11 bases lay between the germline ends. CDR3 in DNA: TGTGCCAGCAGTGAAAGAGGGCGAGGTTCACCCCTCCACTTT. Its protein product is CASSERGRGSPLHF.

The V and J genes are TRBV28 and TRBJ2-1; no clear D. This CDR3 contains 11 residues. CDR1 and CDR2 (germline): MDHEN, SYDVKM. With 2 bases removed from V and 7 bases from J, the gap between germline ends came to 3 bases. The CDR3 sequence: CASSLQNEQFF. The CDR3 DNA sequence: TGTGCCAGCAGTTTACAAAATGAGCAGTTCTTC.

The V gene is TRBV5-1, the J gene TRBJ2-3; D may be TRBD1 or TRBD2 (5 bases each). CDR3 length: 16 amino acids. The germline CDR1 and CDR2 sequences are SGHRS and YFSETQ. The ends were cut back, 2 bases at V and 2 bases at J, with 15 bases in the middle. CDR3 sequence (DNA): TGCGCCAGCAGCTTCGCCGGGACGTCAAACACAGATACGCAGTATTTT. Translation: CASSFAGTSNTDTQYF.

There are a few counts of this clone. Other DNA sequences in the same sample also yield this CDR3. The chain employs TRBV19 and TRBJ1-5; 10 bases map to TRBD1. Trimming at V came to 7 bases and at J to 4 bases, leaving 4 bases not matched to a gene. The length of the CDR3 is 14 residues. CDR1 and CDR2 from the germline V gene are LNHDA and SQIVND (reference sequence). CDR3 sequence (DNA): TGTGCCAGTACCCCGGGACAGGGGAATCAGCCCCAGCATTTT. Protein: CASTPGQGNQPQHF. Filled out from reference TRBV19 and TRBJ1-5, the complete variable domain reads DGGITQSPKYLFRKEGQNVTLSCEQNLNHDAMYWYRQDPGQGLRLIYYSQIVNDFQKGDIAEGYSVSREKKESFPLTVTSAQKNPTAFYLCASTPGQGNQPQHFGDGTRLSIL.

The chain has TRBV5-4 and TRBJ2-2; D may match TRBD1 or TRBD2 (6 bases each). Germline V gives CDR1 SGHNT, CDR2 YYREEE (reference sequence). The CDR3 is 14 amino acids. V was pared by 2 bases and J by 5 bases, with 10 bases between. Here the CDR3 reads CASSLTGRTGELFF. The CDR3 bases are TGTGCCAGCAGCTTAACAGGGAGGACCGGGGAGCTGTTTTTT.

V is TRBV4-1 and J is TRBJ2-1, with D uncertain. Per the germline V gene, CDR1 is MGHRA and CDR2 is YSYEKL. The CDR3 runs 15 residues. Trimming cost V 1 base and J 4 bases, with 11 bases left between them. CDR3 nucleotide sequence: TGCGCCAGCAGCCAAGTAGTGAATCCTTACAATGAGCAGTTCTTC. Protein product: CASSQVVNPYNEQFF.

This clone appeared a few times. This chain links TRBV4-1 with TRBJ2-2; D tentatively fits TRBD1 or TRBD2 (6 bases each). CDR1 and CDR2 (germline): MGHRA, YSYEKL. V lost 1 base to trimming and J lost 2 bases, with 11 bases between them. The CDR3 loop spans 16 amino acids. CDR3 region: CASSQGGAANTGELFF. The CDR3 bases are TGCGCCAGCAGCCAAGGGGGGGCAGCCAACACCGGGGAGCTGTTTTTT.

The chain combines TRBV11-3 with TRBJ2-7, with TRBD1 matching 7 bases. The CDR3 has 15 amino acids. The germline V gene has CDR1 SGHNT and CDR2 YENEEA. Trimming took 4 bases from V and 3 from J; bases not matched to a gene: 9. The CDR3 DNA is TGTGCCAGCAGCTGCCGGACAGGCCTAAACTACGAGCAGTACTTC. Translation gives CASSCRTGLNYEQYF.

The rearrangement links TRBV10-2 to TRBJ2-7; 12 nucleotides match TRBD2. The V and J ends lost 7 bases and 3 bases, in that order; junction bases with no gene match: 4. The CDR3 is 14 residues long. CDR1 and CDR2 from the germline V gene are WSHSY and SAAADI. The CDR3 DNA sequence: TGCGCCAGCAACCCTAGCGGGGGGGTCTACGAGCAGTACTTC. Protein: CASNPSGGVYEQYF.

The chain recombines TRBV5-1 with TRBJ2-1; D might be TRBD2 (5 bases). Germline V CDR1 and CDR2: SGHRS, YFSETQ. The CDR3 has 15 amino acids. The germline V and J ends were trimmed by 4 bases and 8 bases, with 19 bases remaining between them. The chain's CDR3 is CASSPGINTFYEQFF. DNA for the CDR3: TGCGCCAGCAGCCCGGGGATCAACACCTTTTATGAGCAGTTCTTC.

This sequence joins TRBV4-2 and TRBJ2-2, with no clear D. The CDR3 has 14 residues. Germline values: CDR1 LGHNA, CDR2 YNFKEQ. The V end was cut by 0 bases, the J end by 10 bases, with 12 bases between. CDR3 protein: CASSQDVQRSELFF. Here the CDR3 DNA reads TGTGCCAGCAGCCAAGATGTTCAGAGGTCGGAGCTGTTTTTT.

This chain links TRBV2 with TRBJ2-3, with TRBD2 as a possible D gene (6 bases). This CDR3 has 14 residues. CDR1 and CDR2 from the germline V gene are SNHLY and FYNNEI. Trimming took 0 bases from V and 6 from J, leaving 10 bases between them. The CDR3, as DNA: TGTGCCAGCAGTGAAGCGCTTCGGGGGGATACGCAGTATTTT. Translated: CASSEALRGDTQYF.

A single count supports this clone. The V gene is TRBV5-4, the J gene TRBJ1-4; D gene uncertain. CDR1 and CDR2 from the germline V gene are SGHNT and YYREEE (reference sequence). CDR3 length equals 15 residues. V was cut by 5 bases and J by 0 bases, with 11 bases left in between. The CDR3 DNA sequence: TGTGCCAGCAGACTCTGGGATGCAACTAATGAAAAACTGTTTTTT. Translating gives CASRLWDATNEKLFF.